This is a list of T cell receptor beta chains from one sample in a study of T cell responses to AZD1222 COVID-19 vaccine. Libraries were prepared by immunoSEQ multiplex PCR; TCRdb keeps only in-frame clonotypes and omits some of them. The profile shows around 140,000 clones, about 93% of them singletons. Source: peripheral blood, taken on day 0 of AZD1222 vaccination. These receptors were taken from an adult in good health. Both conserved end residues are part of each CDR3. A D gene is named only where the DNA matches it firmly. Not every row has a clone size; where given, it reads once, few, many or a size class.

J | D | size | V | DNA | CDR3
TRBJ2-3 | NA | NA | TRBV7-9 | TGTGCCAGCAGCCCCCCGCGGGGGCCCGGCACAGATACGCAGTATTTT | CASSPPRGPGTDTQYF
TRBJ1-2 | NA | NA | TRBV6-5 | TGTGCCAGCAGTTACGTAGGGGACGGCGCTTATGGCTACACCTTC | CASSYVGDGAYGYTF
TRBJ1-1 | NA | NA | TRBV6-2/TRBV6-3 | TGTGCCAGCAGTTACTCGTCCCTTTTGAGGGCTTTCTTT | CASSYSSLLRAFF
TRBJ2-1 | TRBD1 | NA | TRBV6-5 | TGTGCCAGCAGCCCCGGGACAGGGAACAATGAGCAGTTCTTC | CASSPGTGNNEQFF
TRBJ1-2 | NA | NA | TRBV28 | TGTGCCAGCAGCCCCTTAAGAGCTAACTATGGCTACACCTTC | CASSPLRANYGYTF
TRBJ1-1 | TRBD1 | NA | TRBV7-2 | TGTGCCAGCAGCTCCCGGACAGGGAGGGGCACTGAAGCTTTCTTT | CASSSRTGRGTEAFF
TRBJ1-2 | TRBD1 | NA | TRBV15 | TGTGCCACCAGCAGAGATTCCGGGACAGGGGACCACTATGGCTACACCTTC | CATSRDSGTGDHYGYTF
TRBJ1-2 | NA | few | TRBV4-1 | TGCGCCACCCGCGACGGGTCCTATGGCTACACCTTC | CATRDGSYGYTF
TRBJ2-1 | TRBD1 | NA | TRBV2 | TGTGCCAGCACCTGGACAGGGAAAAACAATGAGCAGTTCTTC | CASTWTGKNNEQFF
TRBJ1-2 | NA | NA | TRBV2 | TGTGCCAGCAGTGAAGAGGGTGGCTACACCTTC | CASSEEGGYTF
TRBJ2-1 | TRBD1 | NA | TRBV4-3 | TGCGCCAGCAGCCGGTTGGGACAGGTATACAATGAGCAGTTCTTC | CASSRLGQVYNEQFF
TRBJ1-1 | NA | NA | TRBV3-1/TRBV3-2 | TGTGCCAGCAGCCGACAGATTAACACTGAAGCTTTCTTT | CASSRQINTEAFF
TRBJ1-1 | NA | NA | TRBV5-1 | TGCGCCAGCAGCTCATACAGGGTAGAGACTGAAGCTTTCTTT | CASSSYRVETEAFF
TRBJ2-2 | TRBD2 | NA | TRBV19 | TGTGCCAGTAGTCGGACTAGCTCTCGGGAGCTGTTTTTT | CASSRTSSRELFF
TRBJ2-5 | NA | NA | TRBV11-3 | TGTGCCAGCAACGGGGCAACAGAGACCCAGTACTTC | CASNGATETQYF
TRBJ1-1 | NA | NA | TRBV5-6 | TGTGCCAGCAGCTTGGGGACTTTCACTGAAGCTTTCTTT | CASSLGTFTEAFF
TRBJ2-3 | TRBD2 | NA | TRBV7-2 | TGTGCCAGCAGCTCTTTTGGGCTAGCGGGGGTGGATACGCAGTATTTT | CASSSFGLAGVDTQYF
TRBJ2-3 | NA | NA | TRBV5-5 | TGTGCCAGCAGCTTGGGGGGCTGGACAGATACGCAGTATTTT | CASSLGGWTDTQYF
TRBJ1-1 | NA | NA | TRBV10-3 | TGTGCCATCAGTGCCACACATACGGGGACTGAAGCTTTCTTT | CAISATHTGTEAFF
TRBJ2-5 | NA | NA | TRBV19 | TGTGCCAGTAGTATAGGAGTGGGGGCCGGAGAGACCCAGTACTTC | CASSIGVGAGETQYF
TRBJ1-2 | NA | NA | TRBV30 | TGTGCCTGGAGTGCCGACCTGGGGATTGGCTACACCTTC | CAWSADLGIGYTF
TRBJ1-4 | NA | NA | TRBV30 | TGTGCCTGGAGGATGGGACAATCTAATGAAAAACTGTTTTTT | CAWRMGQSNEKLFF
TRBJ1-2 | NA | NA | TRBV5-6 | TGTGCCAGCAGCCTAGGAACTTGGGGCTACACCTTC | CASSLGTWGYTF
TRBJ1-1 | NA | NA | TRBV6-1 | TGTGCCAGCAGTGAAGCCGGAAACAGTAAAAACACTGAAGCTTTCTTT | CASSEAGNSKNTEAFF
TRBJ1-1 | NA | NA | TRBV7-8 | TGTGCCAGCAGCTTAGTAGGGTGGGGGGGGCAGGACACTGAAGCTTTCTTT | CASSLVGWGGQDTEAFF
TRBJ1-1 | NA | NA | TRBV29-1 | TGCAGCGTTGACGGGGGTGAAGCTTTCTTT | CSVDGGEAFF
TRBJ2-5 | NA | NA | TRBV29-1 | TGCAGCGTTGATCCGGCAGGGACTCAAGAGACCCAGTACTTC | CSVDPAGTQETQYF
TRBJ2-5 | TRBD1 | NA | TRBV6-5 | TGTGCCAGCAGTTTCCTCAGGGGGTACCAAGAGACCCAGTACTTC | CASSFLRGYQETQYF
TRBJ1-2 | TRBD1 | NA | TRBV5-4 | TGTGCCAGCAGCTCCAAGACAGGGGATCCCTATGGCTACACCTTC | CASSSKTGDPYGYTF
TRBJ1-5 | TRBD1 | NA | TRBV27 | TGTGCCAGCAGGCCCATAGACAGGGGCAATCAGCCCCAGCATTTT | CASRPIDRGNQPQHF
TRBJ1-6 | TRBD1 | NA | TRBV4-1 | TGCGCCAGCAGCCAAGATGGCAGGGGGAATTCACCCCTCCACTTT | CASSQDGRGNSPLHF
TRBJ2-5 | NA | NA | TRBV5-1 | TGCGCCAGCAGCCAACAAGAGACCCAGTACTTC | CASSQQETQYF
TRBJ1-2 | NA | NA | TRBV3-1/TRBV3-2 | TGTGCCAGCAGCCACCTATCAAATACGGCCTACACCTTC | CASSHLSNTAYTF
TRBJ1-5 | NA | NA | TRBV7-9 | TGTGCCAGCGGACCCTCAGGGGCACAGCCCCAGCATTTT | CASGPSGAQPQHF
TRBJ1-2 | NA | once | TRBV11-2 | TGTGCCAGCAGCACACCTGAAAGGTCCCCTGGCTACACCTTC | CASSTPERSPGYTF
TRBJ2-7 | NA | few | TRBV12-3/TRBV12-4 | TGTGCCAGCAGTTTCCTATCCTACGAGCAGTACTTC | CASSFLSYEQYF
TRBJ1-4 | NA | NA | TRBV30 | TGTGCCTGGAGTGTAATGGATGAAAAACTGTTTTTT | CAWSVMDEKLFF
TRBJ2-1 | NA | NA | TRBV6-5 | TGTGCCAGCAGGGTGGACAGTTTCAATGAGCAGTTCTTC | CASRVDSFNEQFF
TRBJ2-5 | TRBD2 | NA | TRBV7-2 | TGTGCCAGCAGCCCGATGGGGGGGGAGACCCAGTACTTC | CASSPMGGETQYF
TRBJ1-2 | TRBD1 | NA | TRBV10-3 | TGTGCCATCAGTGAGCCGGCCTTCGGACAGGTTGGTGGCTACACCTTC | CAISEPAFGQVGGYTF
TRBJ2-2 | TRBD1 | NA | TRBV7-9 | TGTGCCAGCAGCTTAGGACAGGGATTAAACTCCGGGGAGCTGTTTTTT | CASSLGQGLNSGELFF
TRBJ1-6 | NA | NA | TRBV6-2/TRBV6-3 | TGTGCCAGCAGTTACGGGGCAGGGAGCTCACCCCTCCACTTT | CASSYGAGSSPLHF
TRBJ1-1 | TRBD1 | NA | TRBV12-5 | TGTGCTAGTGGTTTGGGACAGGGCGGAGCTTTCTTT | CASGLGQGGAFF
TRBJ1-2 | TRBD1 | NA | TRBV7-3 | TGTGCCAGCAGCTTAATGGGGACAGGGGACTATGGCTACACCTTC | CASSLMGTGDYGYTF
TRBJ2-7 | NA | once | TRBV16 | TGTGCCAGCAGCCAATCTCCCTACGAGCAGTACTTC | CASSQSPYEQYF
TRBJ1-3 | TRBD1 | NA | TRBV7-8 | TGTGCCAGCAGCTTGTCAGGGGGAACTGGAAACACCATATATTTT | CASSLSGGTGNTIYF
TRBJ2-1 | NA | NA | TRBV6-5 | TGTGCCAGCAGGAGGATAGGGGGGATTGAGCAGTTCTTC | CASRRIGGIEQFF
TRBJ2-5 | NA | NA | TRBV7-9 | TGTGCCAGCAGCCTGCGGGGCGAGACCCAGTACTTC | CASSLRGETQYF
TRBJ1-5 | NA | NA | TRBV30 | TGTGCCTGGAGTCCAGGTTCGGGTCAACCCCAGCATTTT | CAWSPGSGQPQHF
TRBJ1-6 | NA | NA | TRBV7-6 | TGTGCCAGCAGCTTAATCCCGACAGTCTCTAATAATTCACCCCTCCACTTT | CASSLIPTVSNNSPLHF
TRBJ1-5 | NA | once | TRBV4-1 | TGCGCCAGCAGCCCGCTGGGTGGGTCCTCAGGCAATCAGCCCCAGCATTTT | CASSPLGGSSGNQPQHF
TRBJ1-4 | NA | NA | TRBV3-1/TRBV3-2 | TGTGCCAGCAGCCAAGATCTCTTGTCGTCTAATGAAAAACTGTTTTTT | CASSQDLLSSNEKLFF
TRBJ2-1 | NA | NA | TRBV20-1 | TGCAGTGCTAACGTCTACAATGAGCAGTTCTTC | CSANVYNEQFF
TRBJ1-2 | NA | NA | TRBV9 | TGTGCCAGCAGCGTATACGGGACCGAGAATGGCTACACCTTC | CASSVYGTENGYTF